This TCR beta chain was sequenced in a study of T-cell memory formation after mild COVID-19. TCRdb reprocessed the 5' RACE reads with MiXCR, giving one entry per CDR3 protein. Among about 470,000 distinct CDR3 sequences listed, around a quarter were seen once. This clonotype was observed a few times. This receptor was identified in an adult woman who had mild COVID-19 (a few samples of this study predate the infection). Cell type and time point are not known. The source material was PBMCs or a T cell subset sorted from them (not recorded which).

DNA of the CDR3: TGTGCCAGCAGCCAAGATCTTACGTTCTCTGGGGCCAACGTCCTGACTTTC. Protein: CASSQDLTFSGANVLTF. This chain joins TRBV4-2 and TRBJ2-6; D is uncertain. The V gene's germline CDR1 is LGHNA and CDR2 YNFKEQ. The CDR3 has 17 residues. Between the trimmed V and J ends, which lost 0 bases and 0 bases, there was a span of 9 bases.